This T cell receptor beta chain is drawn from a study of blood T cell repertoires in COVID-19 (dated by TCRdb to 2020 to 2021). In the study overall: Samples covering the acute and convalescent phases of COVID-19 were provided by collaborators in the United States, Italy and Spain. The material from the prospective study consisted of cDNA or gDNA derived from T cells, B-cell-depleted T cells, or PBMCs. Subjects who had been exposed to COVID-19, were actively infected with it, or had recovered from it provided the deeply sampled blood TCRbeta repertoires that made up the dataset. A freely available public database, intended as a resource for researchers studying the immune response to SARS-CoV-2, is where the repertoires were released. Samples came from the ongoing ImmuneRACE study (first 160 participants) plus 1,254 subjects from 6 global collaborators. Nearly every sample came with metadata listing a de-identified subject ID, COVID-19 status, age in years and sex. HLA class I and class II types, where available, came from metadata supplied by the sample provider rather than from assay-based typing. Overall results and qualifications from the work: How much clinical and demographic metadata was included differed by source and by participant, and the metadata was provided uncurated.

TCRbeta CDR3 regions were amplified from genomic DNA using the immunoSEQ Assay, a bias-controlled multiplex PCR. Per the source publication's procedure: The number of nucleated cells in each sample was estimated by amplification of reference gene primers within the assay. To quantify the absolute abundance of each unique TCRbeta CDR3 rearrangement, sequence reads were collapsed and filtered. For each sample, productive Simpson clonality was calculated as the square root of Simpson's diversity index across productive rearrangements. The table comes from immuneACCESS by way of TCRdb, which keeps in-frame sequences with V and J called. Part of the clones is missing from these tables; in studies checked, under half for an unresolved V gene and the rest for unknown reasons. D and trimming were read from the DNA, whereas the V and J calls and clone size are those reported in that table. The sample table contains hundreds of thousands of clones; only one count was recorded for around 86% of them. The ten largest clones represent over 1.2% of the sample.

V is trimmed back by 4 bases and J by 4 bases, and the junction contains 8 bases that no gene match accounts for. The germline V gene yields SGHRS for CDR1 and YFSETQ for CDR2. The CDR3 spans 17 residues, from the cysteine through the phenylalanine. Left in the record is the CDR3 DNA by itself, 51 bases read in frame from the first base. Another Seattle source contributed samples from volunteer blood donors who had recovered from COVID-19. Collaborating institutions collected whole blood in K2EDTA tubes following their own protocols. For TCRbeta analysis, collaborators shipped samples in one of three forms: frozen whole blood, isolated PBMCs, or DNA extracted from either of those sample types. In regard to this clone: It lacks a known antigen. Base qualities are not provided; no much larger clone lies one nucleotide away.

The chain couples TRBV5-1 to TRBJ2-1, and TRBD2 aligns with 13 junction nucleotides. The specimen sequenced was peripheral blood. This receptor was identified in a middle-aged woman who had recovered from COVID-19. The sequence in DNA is TGCGCCAGCAGCACTACTAGCGGGGGGGCGCGGTACAATGAGCAGTTCTTC. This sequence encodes CASSTTSGGARYNEQFF.